The 20 T cell receptor beta chains reported below all come from one sample, sequenced in a study of shared clonotypes between healthy human individuals. Clones were read by immunoSEQ multiplex PCR, and TCRdb kept only the in-frame ones, dropping some. Of about 2.4 million clones listed, more than 85% are singletons. Source material: naive CD4+ T cells from PBMCs. Documented subset: CD45RA+ positively selected. These receptors all stem from a man aged 18-30 years in good health. Some clones in this sample may be carry-over from other donors' samples.

The V and J genes are TRBV6-5 and TRBJ1-2, with TRBD1 matching over 10 bases. Trimming removed 6 bases from V and 4 bases from J; junction bases left unmatched: 5. This CDR3 has 14 residues. Germline-derived CDR1 and CDR2 are MNHEY and SVGAGI. This CDR3 is CASSSGQGTYGYTF. Here the CDR3 DNA reads TGTGCCAGCAGCTCGGGACAGGGGACCTATGGCTACACCTTC.

In this sample, this clone turned up once. CDR3 DNA: TGTGCCAGCAGTTTATACCGACAGGGTCTGGGTCAGCCCCAGCATTTT. This translates into CASSLYRQGLGQPQHF. The chain links TRBV28 to TRBJ1-5, with 7 bases that match TRBD1. The CDR3 consists of 16 residues. Germline trimming cut 1 base from V and 6 bases from J; bases unmatched to any gene: 9. Germline CDR1 and CDR2: MDHEN and SYDVKM.

The chain carries TRBV5-1 and TRBJ2-3, with D hard to call. CDR1 is SGHRS, CDR2 YFSETQ, per germline. V lost 4 bases, J lost 2 bases, and 14 bases lay in between. The CDR3 is 15 residues long. As DNA, the CDR3 is TGCGCCAGCAGCGTAAACCCTGGTCCCACAGATACGCAGTATTTT. Translating gives CASSVNPGPTDTQYF.

Turning to this clone: This specimen includes other DNA sequences encoding the same CDR3. The chain carries TRBV5-4 and TRBJ2-7; 8 nucleotides align to TRBD2. With V trimmed by 0 bases and J by 3 bases, 5 bases remained unmatched. CDR1 SGHNT and CDR2 YYREEE come from the germline V gene (reference sequence). There are 15 residues in the CDR3. CDR3 bases: TGTGCCAGCAGCTTGGGAGGGCGGGGGGACTACGAGCAGTACTTC. Protein: CASSLGGRGDYEQYF.

This clone was picked up a small number of times. The rearrangement joins TRBV27 to TRBJ1-2, with 8 bases matching TRBD1. Germline V lookup: CDR1 MNHEY, CDR2 SMNVEV (reference sequence). The CDR3 contains 15 residues. V shed 6 bases and J 4 bases; nucleotides not matched to a gene: 10. The CDR3 coding sequence is TGTGCCAGCAGCCCCCAACAGGGGGTAGCCTATGGCTACACCTTC. The encoded protein is CASSPQQGVAYGYTF.

For this clone: Distinct nucleotide sequences in the sample also encode this CDR3. CDR3: CASSIQGTDTQYF. CDR3 DNA sequence: TGTGCCAGTAGTATTCAGGGAACAGATACGCAGTATTTT. The chain is built from TRBV19 and TRBJ2-3; a possible D gene is TRBD1 (5 bases). The CDR3 extends over 13 amino acids. Per the germline V gene, CDR1 is LNHDA and CDR2 is SQIVND (reference sequence). The V and J ends lost 3 bases and 3 bases respectively, with 7 bases between them.

This rearrangement joins TRBV28 to TRBJ2-7; tentatively, D is TRBD2 (6 bases). The CDR3 extends over 12 amino acids. Trimming stripped 5 bases from V and 7 bases from J, with 12 bases between. Germline-derived CDR1 and CDR2 are MDHEN and SYDVKM. CDR3 DNA: TGTGCCAGCAGTACGACTAGGCCAGAGCAGTACTTC. Residues: CASSTTRPEQYF.

This sequence joins TRBV30 and TRBJ2-1, with 8 positions matching TRBD1. V shed 3 bases, J shed 2 bases, and the junction held 12 bases outside the gene matches. In germline, CDR1 is GTSNPN, CDR2 SVGIG (reference sequence). The CDR3 sequence is 17 residues long. CDR3 nucleotide sequence: TGTGCCTGGAGCGCCGGACAGGGAGCAAGGGCCTACAATGAGCAGTTCTTC. As protein: CAWSAGQGARAYNEQFF.

The gene calls are TRBV6-5 and TRBJ2-7; D possibly corresponds to TRBD2 (5 bases). The V gene's germline CDR1 is MNHEY and CDR2 SVGAGI. The CDR3 consists of 16 residues. Trimming removed 0 bases from V and 4 bases from J, with 16 bases in between. The CDR3 nucleotides read TGTGCCAGCAGTTACTCGATAGAGGGCCTGAGGTACGAGCAGTACTTC. Encoded protein: CASSYSIEGLRYEQYF.

This chain connects TRBV6-1 to TRBJ1-3; tentatively, D is TRBD1 (5 bases). The V end was cut by 2 bases, the J end by 5 bases, with 16 bases between. CDR1 is MNHNS, CDR2 SASEGT, per germline. The CDR3 sequence is 16 residues long. The CDR3 region is CASSENPGGSRNTIYF. The CDR3, as DNA: TGTGCCAGCAGTGAAAATCCCGGGGGATCGAGAAACACCATATATTTT.

The chain carries TRBV14 and TRBJ2-1, with D perhaps assigned TRBD1 or TRBD2 (5 bases each). CDR1 is SGHDN, CDR2 FVKESK, per germline. The V end lost 5 bases, the J end lost 1 base, and 15 bases lay between the germline ends. This CDR3 comprises 16 residues. The CDR3 nucleotides are TGTGCCAGCAGCGAACTAGGGGTAGGGTCCTACAATGAGCAGTTCTTC. It yields the protein CASSELGVGSYNEQFF. The complete variable domain, with remaining parts taken from reference TRBV14 and TRBJ2-1, reads EAGVTQFPSHSVIEKGQTVTLRCDPISGHDNLYWYRRVMGKEIKFLLHFVKESKQDESGMPNNRFLAERTGGTYSTLKVQPAELEDSGVYFCASSELGVGSYNEQFFGPGTRLTVL.

The chain joins TRBV6-6 to TRBJ2-3; D unclear. The CDR3 is 15 residues long. Trimming pared 2 bases from V and 0 bases from J, leaving 9 bases between. CDR1 and CDR2 (germline): MNHNY, SVGAGI (reference sequence). The CDR3 is CASSYRITSTDTQYF. The CDR3 region has the DNA TGTGCCAGCAGTTACCGGATCACTAGCACAGATACGCAGTATTTT.

The rearrangement uses TRBV7-3 and TRBJ2-3, with TRBD2 as a possible D gene (5 bases). V lost 5 bases and J 2 bases, leaving 11 bases between the germline ends. Germline V gives CDR1 SGHTA, CDR2 FQGTGA. The CDR3 runs 14 residues. The CDR3 DNA reads as TGTGCCAGCAGCACCGGACTCCACACAGATACGCAGTATTTT. Residues: CASSTGLHTDTQYF.

The chain employs TRBV5-1 and TRBJ2-3; D might be TRBD1 or TRBD2, each matching 5 bases. Trimming removed 4 bases from V and 0 bases from J, with 12 bases in between. Per germline, CDR1 SGHRS and CDR2 YFSETQ. This CDR3 is built from 15 residues. The CDR3 is CASSQGGGSTDTQYF. For the CDR3, the DNA is TGCGCCAGCAGCCAAGGTGGGGGTAGCACAGATACGCAGTATTTT.

The V call is TRBV7-6, the J call TRBJ2-3; 11 bases are a match to TRBD2. There are 15 residues in the CDR3. CDR1 SGHVS and CDR2 FNYEAQ come from the germline V gene. V shed 4 bases, J shed 3 bases, and the junction held 3 bases outside the gene matches. In DNA form, the CDR3 reads TGTGCCAGCAGCTCAAGGACTAGCGGGACAGATACGCAGTATTTT. Amino acid sequence: CASSSRTSGTDTQYF.

V is TRBV19 and J is TRBJ2-7, with a weak D call TRBD2 (6 bases). The germline gives CDR1 LNHDA, CDR2 SQIVND (reference sequence). The ends were cut back, 7 bases at V and 2 bases at J, with 21 bases in the middle. The length of the CDR3 is 16 residues. CDR3 region: CASMRKAGVYPYEQYF. The CDR3 DNA reads TGTGCCAGTATGAGGAAAGCGGGCGTATATCCCTACGAGCAGTACTTC.

The genes are TRBV29-1 and TRBJ2-5; 10 bases are a match to TRBD2. CDR3 length: 13 amino acids. V was clipped by 4 bases and J by 5 bases; unmatched bases: 4. Germline V gives CDR1 SQVTM, CDR2 ANQGSEA. As DNA, the CDR3 is TGCAGCGTTGCTAGCGGGAGAATGGAGACCCAGTACTTC. This translates into CSVASGRMETQYF.

V and J are TRBV16 and TRBJ2-5; D might be TRBD1 or TRBD2, each matching 7 bases. The CDR3 runs 17 residues. Between the trimmed V and J ends, which lost 0 bases and 5 bases, there was a span of 19 bases. The V gene's germline CDR1 is KGHSY and CDR2 FQNENV. This CDR3 reads CASSQSGATGREETQYF. In DNA, the CDR3 is TGTGCCAGCAGCCAATCGGGAGCGACAGGGAGGGAGGAGACCCAGTACTTC.

To note about this clone: This sample includes further DNA sequences coding for the same CDR3. The genes are TRBV6-6 and TRBJ2-5; no clear D gene. The CDR3 extends over 13 amino acids. The V end lost 6 bases, the J end lost 5 bases, and 13 bases lay between the germline ends. Germline V gene lookup returns CDR1 MNHNY and CDR2 SVGAGI (reference sequence). The CDR3 DNA sequence: TGTGCCAGCAGCACCGGGCCCCGTGAGACCCAGTACTTC. This translates into CASSTGPRETQYF.

This clone was picked up a small number of times. CDR3: CASSISRANQPQHF. The CDR3 DNA is TGTGCCAGTAGTATCAGCAGGGCCAATCAGCCCCAGCATTTT. This chain connects TRBV19 to TRBJ1-5; possible D gene TRBD1, 5 bases. The CDR3 is 14 amino acids. Trimming took off 3 bases at V and 3 bases at J, with 9 bases between the two ends. Per germline, CDR1 LNHDA and CDR2 SQIVND (reference sequence).